The 3 T cell receptor beta chains listed next were all sequenced from one sample in a study of cytomegalovirus exposure and HLA in healthy donors. PCR was performed using 60 Vbeta and 13 Jbeta primers. The assay was immunoSEQ multiplex PCR, and TCRdb's table has in-frame clones only and misses some. The sample includes some 160,000 clones, roughly 70% of them seen just once. Material: PBMCs. These receptors all come from a woman under 30 in good health and CMV-seropositive.

The V gene is TRBV7-8, the J gene TRBJ2-1; 8 bases fit TRBD1. The CDR3 is made up of 13 amino acids. Unmatched junction bases numbered 6, after V lost 4 bases and J lost 10 bases. CDR1 SGHVS and CDR2 FQNEAQ come from the germline V gene. The CDR3 DNA reads TGTGCCAGCAGCTCGGACAGGGCCGGAGAGCAGTTCTTC. It codes for CASSSDRAGEQFF. Supplemented by reference TRBV7-8 and TRBJ2-1, the full variable domain reads GAGVSQSPRYKVAKRGQDVALRCDPISGHVSLFWYQQALGQGPEFLTYFQNEAQLDKSGLPSDRFFAERPEGSVSTLKIQRTQQEDSAVYLCASSSDRAGEQFFGPGTRLTVL.

The rearrangement links TRBV7-2 to TRBJ1-3; unclear D gene. The CDR3 runs 19 residues. CDR1 SGHTA and CDR2 FQGNSA come from the germline V gene. The V end lost 4 bases, the J end lost 3 bases, and 25 bases lay between the germline ends. The CDR3 nucleotides read TGTGCCAGCAGCTCCCCCCGGGAGATCGAAGTCGTAAGTGGAAACACCATATATTTT. Translated: CASSSPREIEVVSGNTIYF.

The genes are TRBV7-9 and TRBJ2-3, with a possible D match to TRBD2 (6 bases). This CDR3 region has 14 residues. The V gene lost 5 bases and the J gene lost 3 bases, with 12 bases spanning the gap. CDR1 is SEHNR and CDR2 is FQNEAQ in the germline V gene (reference sequence). CDR3 residues: CASSQAGFTDTQYF. The CDR3 DNA follows: TGTGCCAGCAGCCAAGCGGGTTTTACAGATACGCAGTATTTT.